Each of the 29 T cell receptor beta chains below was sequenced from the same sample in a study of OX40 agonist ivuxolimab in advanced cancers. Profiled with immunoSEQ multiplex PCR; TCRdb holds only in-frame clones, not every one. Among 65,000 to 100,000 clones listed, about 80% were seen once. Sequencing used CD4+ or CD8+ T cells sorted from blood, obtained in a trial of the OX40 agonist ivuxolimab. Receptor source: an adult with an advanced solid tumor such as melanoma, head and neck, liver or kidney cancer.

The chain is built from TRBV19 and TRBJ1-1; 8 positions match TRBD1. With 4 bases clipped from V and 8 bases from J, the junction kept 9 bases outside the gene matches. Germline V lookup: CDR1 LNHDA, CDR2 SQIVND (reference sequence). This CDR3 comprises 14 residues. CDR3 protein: CASSNPTGAREAFF. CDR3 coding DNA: TGTGCCAGTAGTAACCCGACAGGGGCGAGAGAAGCTTTCTTT.

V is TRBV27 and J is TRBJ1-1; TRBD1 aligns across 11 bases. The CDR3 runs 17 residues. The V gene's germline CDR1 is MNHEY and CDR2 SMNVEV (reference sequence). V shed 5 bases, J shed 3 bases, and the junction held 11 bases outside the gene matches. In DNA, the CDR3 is TGTGCCAGCAGTGTGGGACAGGGGGGCACGCTTTACACTGAAGCTTTCTTT. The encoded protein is CASSVGQGGTLYTEAFF.

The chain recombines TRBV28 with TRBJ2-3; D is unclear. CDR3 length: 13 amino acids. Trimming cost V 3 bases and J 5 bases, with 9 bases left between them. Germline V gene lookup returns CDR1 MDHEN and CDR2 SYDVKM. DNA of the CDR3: TGTGCCAGCAGTTTTTTTCGCGGAGATACGCAGTATTTT. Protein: CASSFFRGDTQYF.

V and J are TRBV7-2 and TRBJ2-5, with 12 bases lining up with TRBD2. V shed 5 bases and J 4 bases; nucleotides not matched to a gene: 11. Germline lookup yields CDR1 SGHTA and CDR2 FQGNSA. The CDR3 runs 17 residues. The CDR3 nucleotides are TGTGCCAGCAGCCCCTTGGGACTAGCGGGTCTCTTAGAGACCCAGTACTTC. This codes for CASSPLGLAGLLETQYF.

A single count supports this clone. The CDR3 region has the DNA TGCAGCGCAAAAGGCCCCTTAAGGGAGACCCAGTACTTC. This codes for CSAKGPLRETQYF. This chain links TRBV29-1 with TRBJ2-5; D gene ambiguous. Trimming stripped 7 bases from V and 5 bases from J, with 17 bases between. This CDR3 contains 13 residues. The germline gives CDR1 SQVTM, CDR2 ANQGSEA. The whole variable domain, filled in from reference TRBV29-1 and TRBJ2-5, reads SAVISQKPSRDICQRGTSLTIQCQVDSQVTMMFWYRQQPGQSLTLIATANQGSEATYESGFVIDKFPISRPNLTFSTLTVSNMSPEDSSIYLCSAKGPLRETQYFGPGTRLLVL.

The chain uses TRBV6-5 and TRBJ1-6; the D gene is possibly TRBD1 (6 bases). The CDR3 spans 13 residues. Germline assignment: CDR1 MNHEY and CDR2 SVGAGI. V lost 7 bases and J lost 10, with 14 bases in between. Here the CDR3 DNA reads TGTGCCAGCACCCCGGGGGCTGGATCACCCCTCCACTTT. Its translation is CASTPGAGSPLHF.

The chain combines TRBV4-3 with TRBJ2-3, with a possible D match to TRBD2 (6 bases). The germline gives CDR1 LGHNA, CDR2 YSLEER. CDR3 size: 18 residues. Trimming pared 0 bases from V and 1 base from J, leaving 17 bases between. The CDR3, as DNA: TGCGCCAGCAGCCAAGATATGAGAGCGGAGCGGGGCACAGATACGCAGTATTTT. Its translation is CASSQDMRAERGTDTQYF.

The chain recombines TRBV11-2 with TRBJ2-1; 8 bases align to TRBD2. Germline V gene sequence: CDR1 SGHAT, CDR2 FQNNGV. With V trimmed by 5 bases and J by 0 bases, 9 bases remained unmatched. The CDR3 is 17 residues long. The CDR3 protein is CASSPPPGGGSYNEQFF. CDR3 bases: TGTGCCAGCAGCCCCCCGCCGGGGGGGGGCTCCTACAATGAGCAGTTCTTC. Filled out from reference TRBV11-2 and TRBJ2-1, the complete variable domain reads EAGVAQSPRYKIIEKRQSVAFWCNPISGHATLYWYQQILGQGPKLLIQFQNNGVVDDSQLPKDRFSAERLKGVDSTLKIQPAKLEDSAVYLCASSPPPGGGSYNEQFFGPGTRLTVL.

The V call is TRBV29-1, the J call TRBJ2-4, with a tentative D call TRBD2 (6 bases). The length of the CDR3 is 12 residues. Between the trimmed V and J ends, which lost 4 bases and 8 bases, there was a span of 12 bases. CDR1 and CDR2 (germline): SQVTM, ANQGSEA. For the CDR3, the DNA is TGCAGCGTTGTTGACGGGACTCACATTCAGTACTTC. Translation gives CSVVDGTHIQYF.

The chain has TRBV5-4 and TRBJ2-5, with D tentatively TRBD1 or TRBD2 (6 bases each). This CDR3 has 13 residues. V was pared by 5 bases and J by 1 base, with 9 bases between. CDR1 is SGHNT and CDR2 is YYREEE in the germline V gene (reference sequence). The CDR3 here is CASRSGAQETQYF. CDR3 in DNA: TGTGCCAGCAGGTCGGGGGCCCAAGAGACCCAGTACTTC.

CDR3 coding DNA: TGTGCCAGTAGCTCCAGATGGCCTATGGACAACGTCCAAGAGACCCAGTACTTC. It encodes CASSSRWPMDNVQETQYF. This sequence joins TRBV19 and TRBJ2-5, with D perhaps matching TRBD1 (5 bases). The CDR3 has 18 amino acids. Germline loops: CDR1 LNHDA, CDR2 SQIVND (reference sequence). With 6 bases removed from V and 1 base from J, the gap between germline ends came to 24 bases.

CDR3 sequence: CASTSGGTDTQYF. CDR3 nucleotides: TGTGCCAGCACTAGCGGTGGCACAGATACGCAGTATTTT. The V gene is TRBV6-1, the J gene TRBJ2-3; 7 nucleotides line up with TRBD2. The CDR3 sequence is 13 residues long. The V gene end was trimmed by 7 bases and the J gene end by 1 base; junction bases not matched to a gene: 2. Germline CDR1 reads MNHNS; CDR2 reads SASEGT.

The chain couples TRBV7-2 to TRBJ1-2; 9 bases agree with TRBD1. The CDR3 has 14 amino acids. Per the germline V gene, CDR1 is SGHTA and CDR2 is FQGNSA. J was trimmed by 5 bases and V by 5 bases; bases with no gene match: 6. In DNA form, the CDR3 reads TGTGCCAGCAGCCCGACAGGGGGACCGTATGGCTACACCTTC. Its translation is CASSPTGGPYGYTF.

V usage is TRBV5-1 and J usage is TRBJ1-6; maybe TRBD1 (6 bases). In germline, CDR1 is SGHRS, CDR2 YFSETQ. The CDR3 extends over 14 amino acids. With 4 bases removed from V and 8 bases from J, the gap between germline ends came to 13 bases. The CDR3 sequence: CASSAGVPDSPLHF. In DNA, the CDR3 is TGCGCCAGCAGCGCAGGGGTCCCGGATTCACCCCTCCACTTT.

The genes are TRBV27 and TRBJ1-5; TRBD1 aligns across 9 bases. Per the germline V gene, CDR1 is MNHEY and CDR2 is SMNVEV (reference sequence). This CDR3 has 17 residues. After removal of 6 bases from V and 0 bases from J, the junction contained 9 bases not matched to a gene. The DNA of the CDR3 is TGTGCCAGCAGATCCGGGACAGGGCTTTATAGCAATCAGCCCCAGCATTTT. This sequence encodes CASRSGTGLYSNQPQHF.

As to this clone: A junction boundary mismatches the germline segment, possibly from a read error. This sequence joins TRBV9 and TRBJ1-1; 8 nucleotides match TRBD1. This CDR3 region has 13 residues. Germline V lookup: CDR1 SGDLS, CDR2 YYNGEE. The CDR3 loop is CASSGTGNAEAFF. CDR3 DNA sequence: TGTGCCAGCAGCGGGACAGGGAACGCTGAAGCTTTCTTT.

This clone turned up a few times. The CDR3 sequence: CASTPGTGYQPQHF. In DNA form, the CDR3 reads TGTGCCAGTACCCCAGGGACAGGGTATCAGCCCCAGCATTTT. This sequence joins TRBV19 and TRBJ1-5; 9 nucleotides align to TRBD1. The length of the CDR3 is 14 residues. With 7 bases clipped from V and 5 bases from J, the junction kept 6 bases outside the gene matches. Germline CDR1 reads LNHDA; CDR2 reads SQIVND (reference sequence).

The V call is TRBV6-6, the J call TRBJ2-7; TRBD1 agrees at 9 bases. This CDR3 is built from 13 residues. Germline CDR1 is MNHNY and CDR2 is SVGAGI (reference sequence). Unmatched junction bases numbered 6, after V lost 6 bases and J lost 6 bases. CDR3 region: CASRGQGAGEQYV. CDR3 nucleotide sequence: TGTGCCAGCAGGGGACAGGGTGCCGGCGAGCAGTACGTC.

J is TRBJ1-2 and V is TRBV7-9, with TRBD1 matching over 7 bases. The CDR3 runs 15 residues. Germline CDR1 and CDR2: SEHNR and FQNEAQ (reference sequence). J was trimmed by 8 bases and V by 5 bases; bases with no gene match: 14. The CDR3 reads CASSEDAGTVKGYTF. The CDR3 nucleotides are TGTGCCAGCAGCGAAGATGCCGGGACAGTTAAGGGCTACACCTTC.

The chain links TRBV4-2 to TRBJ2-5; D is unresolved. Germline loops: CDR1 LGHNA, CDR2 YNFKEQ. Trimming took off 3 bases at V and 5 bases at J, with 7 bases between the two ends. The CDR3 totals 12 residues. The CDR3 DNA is TGTGCCAGCAGCCAGGCACGGGAGACCCAGTACTTC. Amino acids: CASSQARETQYF.

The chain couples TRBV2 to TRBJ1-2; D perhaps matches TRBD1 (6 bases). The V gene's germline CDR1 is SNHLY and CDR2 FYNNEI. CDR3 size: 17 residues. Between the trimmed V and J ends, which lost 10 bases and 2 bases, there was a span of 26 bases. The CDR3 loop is CATDGPGVGGMNYGYTF. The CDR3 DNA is TGTGCCACGGACGGGCCCGGAGTAGGGGGGATGAACTATGGCTACACCTTC.

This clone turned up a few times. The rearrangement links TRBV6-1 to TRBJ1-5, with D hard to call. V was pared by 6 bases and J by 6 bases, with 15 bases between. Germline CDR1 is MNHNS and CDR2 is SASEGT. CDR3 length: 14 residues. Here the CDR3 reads CASRLGPVGQPQHF. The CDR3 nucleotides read TGTGCCAGCAGGTTAGGACCGGTCGGTCAGCCCCAGCATTTT.

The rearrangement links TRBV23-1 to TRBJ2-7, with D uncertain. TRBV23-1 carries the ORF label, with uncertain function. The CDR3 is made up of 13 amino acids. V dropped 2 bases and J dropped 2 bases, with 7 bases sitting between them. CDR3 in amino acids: CASSQPTTYEQYV. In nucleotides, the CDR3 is TGCGCCAGCAGTCAACCGACAACCTACGAGCAGTACGTC.

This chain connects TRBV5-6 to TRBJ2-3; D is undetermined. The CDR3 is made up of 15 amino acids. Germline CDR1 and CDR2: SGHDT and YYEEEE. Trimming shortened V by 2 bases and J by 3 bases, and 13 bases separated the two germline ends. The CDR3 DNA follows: TGTGCCAGCAGCTTCGTGGGCTATCCTACAGATACGCAGTATTTT. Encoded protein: CASSFVGYPTDTQYF. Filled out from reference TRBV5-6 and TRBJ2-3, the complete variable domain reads DAGVTQSPTHLIKTRGQQVTLRCSPKSGHDTVSWYQQALGQGPQFIFQYYEEEERQRGNFPDRFSGHQFPNYSSELNVNALLLGDSALYLCASSFVGYPTDTQYFGPGTRLTVL.

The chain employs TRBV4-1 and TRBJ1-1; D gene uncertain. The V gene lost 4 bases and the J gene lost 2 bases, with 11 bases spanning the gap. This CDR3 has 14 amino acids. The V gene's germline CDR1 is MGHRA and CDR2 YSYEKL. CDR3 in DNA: TGCGCCAGCAGCCTGACACCTGTAAACACTGAAGCTTTCTTT. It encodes CASSLTPVNTEAFF.

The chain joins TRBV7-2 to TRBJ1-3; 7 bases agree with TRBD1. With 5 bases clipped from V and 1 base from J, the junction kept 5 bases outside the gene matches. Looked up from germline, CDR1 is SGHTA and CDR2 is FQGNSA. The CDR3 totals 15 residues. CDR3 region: CASSRDSISGNTIYF. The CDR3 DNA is TGTGCCAGCAGCAGGGACAGCATATCTGGAAACACCATATATTTT.

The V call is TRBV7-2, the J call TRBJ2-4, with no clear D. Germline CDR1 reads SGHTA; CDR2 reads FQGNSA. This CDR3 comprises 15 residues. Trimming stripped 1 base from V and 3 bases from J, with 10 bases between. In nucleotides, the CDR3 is TGTGCCAGCAGCTTAGTCTCGGGTTTCAAAAACATTCAGTACTTC. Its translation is CASSLVSGFKNIQYF.

CDR3 in DNA: TGTGCCAGCACTGACAGGGGTCTACTCTATGGCTACACCTTC. Protein: CASTDRGLLYGYTF. V and J are TRBV25-1 and TRBJ1-2, with 8 bases fitting TRBD1. Per the germline V gene, CDR1 is MGHDK and CDR2 is SYGVNS. CDR3 length: 14 residues. Unmatched junction bases numbered 8, after V lost 7 bases and J lost 4 bases.

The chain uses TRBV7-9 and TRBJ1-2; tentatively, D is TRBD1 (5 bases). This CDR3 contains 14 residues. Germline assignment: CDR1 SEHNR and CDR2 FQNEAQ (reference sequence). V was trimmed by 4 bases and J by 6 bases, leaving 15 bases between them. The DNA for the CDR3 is TGTGCCAGCAGCTCGAGCAGGGAAGTGGATGGCTACACCTTC. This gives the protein CASSSSREVDGYTF.